This entry lists 23 T cell receptor beta chains sequenced from one sample in a study of vaccination and CD4 T cells after COVID-19. With the Oncomine TCR Beta short-read assay, DNA from cultured CD4+ T cells was sequenced. In TCRdb, the PCR reads were re-called with MiXCR into one record per CDR3 protein. This table holds approximately 9,500 distinct CDR3 sequences, 30% found once. Their target antigens are unknown. The treatment is: roughly ten-day PBMC culture with coronavirus spike peptide pools or control peptides (ViraFEST assay). Sequenced here: CD4+ T cells from blood, cultured in vitro, sampled after SARS-CoV-2 vaccination. Every receptor here comes from a human donor who had recovered from COVID-19.

V and J are TRBV11-2 and TRBJ2-5; possible D gene TRBD2, 6 bases. Germline V gene sequence: CDR1 SGHAT, CDR2 FQNNGV. The CDR3 contains 14 residues. Trimming stripped 4 bases from V and 1 base from J, with 10 bases between. CDR3 region: CASSSRDFQETQYF. The CDR3 DNA is TGTGCCAGCAGCTCCCGGGACTTCCAAGAGACCCAGTACTTC. Full variable domain (missing parts from reference TRBV11-2 and TRBJ2-5): EAGVAQSPRYKIIEKRQSVAFWCNPISGHATLYWYQQILGQGPKLLIQFQNNGVVDDSQLPKDRFSAERLKGVDSTLKIQPAKLEDSAVYLCASSSRDFQETQYFGPGTRLLVL.

Here the CDR3 DNA reads TGTGCCAGCACCTCCACCCCGACTAGCGCCCGCACAGATACGCAGTATTTT. Translating it yields CASTSTPTSARTDTQYF. The J gene is TRBJ2-3, the V gene TRBV9; TRBD2 matches 8 bases. Germline CDR1 and CDR2: SGDLS and YYNGEE. The CDR3 length is 17 residues. Trimming took 6 bases from V and 1 from J; bases not matched to a gene: 13.

The chain employs TRBV19 and TRBJ2-1; 12 bases match TRBD2. Trimming removed 10 bases from V and 5 bases from J; junction bases left unmatched: 6. This CDR3 is built from 14 residues. Germline assignment: CDR1 LNHDA and CDR2 SQIVND (reference sequence). The CDR3 DNA is TGTGCCACCAGACTAGCGGGAGTGAACAATGAGCAGTTCTTC. As protein: CATRLAGVNNEQFF. Together with reference TRBV19 and TRBJ2-1, the CDR3 gives the full variable domain: DGGITQSPKYLFRKEGQNVTLSCEQNLNHDAMYWYRQDPGQGLRLIYYSQIVNDFQKGDIAEGYSVSREKKESFPLTVTSAQKNPTAFYLCATRLAGVNNEQFFGPGTRLTVL.

This sequence joins TRBV7-3 and TRBJ2-3; D unresolved. CDR3 length: 16 residues. Germline assignment: CDR1 SGHTA and CDR2 FQGTGA. The ends were cut back, 5 bases at V and 2 bases at J, with 17 bases in the middle. The CDR3 nucleotides read TGTGCCAGCAGCATTACGAGGACCACATCCACAGATACGCAGTATTTT. As protein: CASSITRTTSTDTQYF.

In its sample, this clonotype is medium-sized. This chain links TRBV6-1 with TRBJ2-7; the D is unclear. The CDR3 length is 13 residues. From germline, CDR1 is MNHNS and CDR2 SASEGT. Trimming cost V 6 bases and J 2 bases, with 11 bases left between them. The CDR3 DNA is TGTGCCAGCAGCCGGACGGAGACCTACGAGCAGTACTTC. Protein: CASSRTETYEQYF.

The V call is TRBV5-6, the J call TRBJ1-5, with 9 bases lining up with TRBD1. Germline CDR1 is SGHDT and CDR2 is YYEEEE. This CDR3 spans 16 amino acids. Unmatched junction bases numbered 5, after V lost 1 base and J lost 3 bases. The CDR3 spells CASSLWTGVYNQPQHF. CDR3 coding DNA: TGTGCCAGCAGCTTGTGGACAGGGGTTTACAATCAGCCCCAGCATTTT.

The chain combines TRBV28 with TRBJ1-5; 7 nucleotides align to TRBD1. V lost 6 bases, J lost 6 bases, and 8 bases stayed unmatched. CDR1 and CDR2 from the germline V gene are MDHEN and SYDVKM. The CDR3 consists of 14 residues. This chain's CDR3 is CASSTQSGGQPQHF. For the CDR3, the DNA is TGTGCCAGCAGCACCCAATCAGGGGGTCAGCCCCAGCATTTT.

The chain has TRBV20-1 and TRBJ2-7; D ambiguous. The germline CDR1 and CDR2 sequences are DFQATT and SNEGSKA (reference sequence). V was trimmed by 3 bases and J by 7 bases, leaving 13 bases between them. CDR3 length: 12 residues. The CDR3 here is CSASPGPWEQYF. The DNA of the CDR3 is TGCAGTGCTAGCCCCGGACCCTGGGAGCAGTACTTC.

The gene calls are TRBV19 and TRBJ2-3; D ambiguous. CDR1 is LNHDA and CDR2 is SQIVND in the germline V gene (reference sequence). The CDR3 loop spans 13 amino acids. CDR3 DNA sequence: TGTGCTTTGCGCCCGGCATTCACAGATACGCAGTATTTT. It yields the protein CALRPAFTDTQYF.

The rearrangement uses TRBV10-2 and TRBJ2-1; 8 bases fit TRBD2. CDR3 length: 15 residues. V shed 6 bases and J 9 bases; nucleotides not matched to a gene: 13. Germline loops: CDR1 WSHSY, CDR2 SAAADI. The CDR3 region has the DNA TGCGCCAGCAGCTCAGAGAGCGGGAGCTTTCGTGAGCAGTTCTTC. As protein: CASSSESGSFREQFF.

This clonotype showed up just a few times. The chain links TRBV20-1 to TRBJ2-1, with D maybe TRBD2 (6 bases). CDR3 length equals 15 residues. V lost 0 bases to trimming and J lost 7 bases, with 16 bases between them. CDR1 DFQATT and CDR2 SNEGSKA come from the germline V gene (reference sequence). DNA of the CDR3: TGCAGTGCTAGAGATACAAAGGGGCGGGGAAATGAGCAGTTCTTC. Translating it yields CSARDTKGRGNEQFF.

There are a few counts of this clonotype. The chain joins TRBV5-4 to TRBJ2-5; D gene ambiguous. The CDR3 totals 13 residues. V was cut by 5 bases and J by 5 bases, with 13 bases left in between. Germline V gives CDR1 SGHNT, CDR2 YYREEE (reference sequence). The CDR3 bases are TGTGCCAGCAGGAGCGCAGTTGGGGAGACCCAGTACTTC. Amino acid sequence: CASRSAVGETQYF.

V usage is TRBV7-2 and J usage is TRBJ2-1, with TRBD1 identical over 7 bases. The CDR3 length is 15 residues. V trimming: 8 bases; J trimming: 1 base; junction bases outside the gene matches: 8. The V gene's germline CDR1 is SGHTA and CDR2 FQGNSA. The CDR3: CASVRGPLSYNEQFF. In nucleotides, the CDR3 is TGTGCCAGCGTGAGGGGGCCCTTATCCTACAATGAGCAGTTCTTC. The variable domain in full, completed from reference TRBV7-2 and TRBJ2-1, reads GAGVSQSPSNKVTEKGKDVELRCDPISGHTALYWYRQSLGQGLEFLIYFQGNSAPDKSGLPSDRFSAERTGGSVSTLTIQRTQQEDSAVYLCASVRGPLSYNEQFFGPGTRLTVL.

V and J are TRBV7-2 and TRBJ2-1, with 9 bases fitting TRBD2. J gave up 8 bases and V 8 bases, and 16 bases lay outside the gene matches. Germline V gene data show CDR1 as SGHTA and CDR2 as FQGNSA. The CDR3 has 16 residues. CDR3 nucleotide sequence: TGTGCCAGCCTAACCGCCCGGTTAGCGGGAGCCGATGAGCAGTTCTTC. Translating gives CASLTARLAGADEQFF.

This clonotype appeared a few times. J is TRBJ2-7 and V is TRBV6-5; weak D call: TRBD2 (7 bases). Trimming left V 2 bases short and J 3 bases short, with 14 bases between. CDR1 MNHEY and CDR2 SVGAGI come from the germline V gene. The CDR3 is 15 amino acids. The CDR3 spells CASSYGGLADYEQYF. CDR3 sequence (DNA): TGTGCCAGCAGTTACGGGGGCCTAGCGGACTACGAGCAGTACTTC.

The CDR3 reads CASSGNTIYF. The DNA of the CDR3 is TGTGCCAGTTCTGGAAACACCATATATTTT. This rearrangement joins TRBV28 to TRBJ1-3; no reliable D call. The CDR3 is 10 residues long. Germline CDR1 reads MDHEN; CDR2 reads SYDVKM. V shed 9 bases and J shed 1 base, with 1 base lying between them.

The CDR3 nucleotides are TGTGCCAGCTCAACAAAACAACGCCGGGACTGGGTCTCTGGAAACACCATATATTTT. Residues: CASSTKQRRDWVSGNTIYF. V is TRBV18 and J is TRBJ1-3; the D gene is possibly TRBD1 (5 bases). V lost 5 bases to trimming and J lost 0 bases, with 23 bases between them. The V gene's germline CDR1 is KGHSH and CDR2 LQKENI. This CDR3 is 19 amino acids long.

This chain links TRBV20-1 with TRBJ1-6; D is perhaps TRBD1 (6 bases). Trimming shortened V by 0 bases and J by 4 bases, and 16 bases separated the two germline ends. This CDR3 is 17 amino acids long. Looked up from germline, CDR1 is DFQATT and CDR2 is SNEGSKA (reference sequence). This CDR3 is CSAREGGADLYNSPLHF. The CDR3 nucleotides read TGCAGTGCTAGAGAAGGGGGGGCGGACCTTTATAATTCACCCCTCCACTTT.

J is TRBJ2-3 and V is TRBV20-1; 7 nucleotides line up with TRBD2. V was pared by 2 bases and J by 7 bases, with 12 bases of the junction left unmatched. The germline gives CDR1 DFQATT, CDR2 SNEGSKA (reference sequence). The CDR3 loop spans 15 amino acids. CDR3 nucleotide sequence: TGCAGTGCTAGAAGGGCGGGAGACCCCTCGAATACGCAGTATTTT. It specifies CSARRAGDPSNTQYF.

V is TRBV7-9 and J is TRBJ1-1; weak D call: TRBD1 (5 bases). The CDR3 spans 16 residues. CDR1 and CDR2 (germline): SEHNR, FQNEAQ (reference sequence). The V and J ends lost 5 bases and 0 bases respectively, with 16 bases between them. Written as DNA, the CDR3 is TGTGCCAGCAGCCCGTCCGGGGGGTTGATGAACACTGAAGCTTTCTTT. Translation gives CASSPSGGLMNTEAFF.

J is TRBJ2-1 and V is TRBV2; 11 bases align to TRBD2. This CDR3 comprises 20 residues. The V gene end was trimmed by 7 bases and the J gene end by 4 bases; junction bases not matched to a gene: 21. CDR1 and CDR2 (germline): SNHLY, FYNNEI. The DNA of the CDR3 is TGTGCCAGCATAGGCGACTTTCTGAAACCCGGGACTAGCGGTTACAATGAGCAGTTCTTC. Its translation: CASIGDFLKPGTSGYNEQFF.

Concerning this clonotype: One end of the junction fails to match germline, which may point to a read error. This chain links TRBV6-1 with TRBJ2-5, with D possibly called TRBD1 or TRBD2 (5 bases each). The V gene's germline CDR1 is MNHNS and CDR2 SASEGT. This CDR3 is 16 amino acids long. The CDR3 nucleotides read TGTGCCAGCAGGGAAGCGCTAGGGGCGGGCCAAGAGACCCAGTACTTC. Protein product: CASREALGAGQETQYF.

This clonotype is medium-sized. The chain couples TRBV20-1 to TRBJ2-7; TRBD2 agrees at 7 bases. With 5 bases clipped from V and 2 bases from J, the junction kept 9 bases outside the gene matches. Germline loops: CDR1 DFQATT, CDR2 SNEGSKA (reference sequence). This CDR3 has 14 residues. Here the CDR3 reads CSAYKVGRPYEQYF. The CDR3 DNA is TGCAGTGCTTACAAAGTCGGGAGGCCCTACGAGCAGTACTTC.